Detailed here is one T cell receptor (beta chain). Together with a sample-barcoded 5' primer, a J-beta primer mix was included in a second PCR lasting 7 to 11 cycles. Tags on each cDNA molecule came from a template-switch adaptor with 12 random nucleotides. The yield of each sample was at least 2.5 million CDR3-containing paired-end reads. Using its own MiXCR run on the 5' RACE reads, TCRdb lists one record per CDR3 protein. The repertoire includes roughly 1,500,000 distinct CDR3 sequences, around 39% of them detected once, and 7.9% sits in the top ten. The sample originates from a study of blood T cells in healthy people across ages. The V end lost 7 bases, the J end lost 3 bases, and 12 bases lay between the germline ends. This CDR3 has 13 amino acids. In germline, CDR1 is SNHLY, CDR2 FYNNEI. Every sample had a minimum of 6 million PBMCs isolated. Extracted total RNA amounted to at least 5.5 micrograms for each sample.

The chain is built from TRBV2 and TRBJ1-1, with D hard to call. The origin of this receptor is a woman younger than 30 in good health. Material: blood. Here the CDR3 reads CASKRNGYTEAFF. The CDR3 nucleotides are TGTGCCAGCAAGCGAAATGGGTACACTGAAGCTTTCTTT.